This T cell receptor (beta chain) came from a study of breast tumors, draining lymph nodes, adjacent tissues. Whole-study findings and limits: Data only fit, rather than demonstrated, lymph node origin of most tumor T cells.

Samples came from axillary lymph nodes draining the breast cancer. Germline trimming cut 0 bases from V and 5 bases from J; bases unmatched to any gene: 12. This CDR3 is 18 amino acids long. Germline V CDR1 and CDR2: LGHDT, YNNKEL (reference sequence). TCRdb re-derived calls from the multiplex PCR reads in MiXCR, one entry per CDR3 protein. This sample has more than 100,000 distinct CDR3 sequences, with about a fifth found just once. This clonotype was detected a few times. Its specificity is unknown. The chain links TRBV3-1 to TRBJ2-5, with 10 nucleotides matching TRBD2. The sample taken for sequencing was axillary lymph node tissue. This clonotype originated in a female donor with breast cancer. Some clones in this sample may be carry-over from other donors' samples. The CDR3 region is CASSQDLGVAGGWETQYF. The CDR3 coding sequence is TGTGCCAGCAGCCAAGATCTCGGGGTAGCGGGAGGATGGGAGACCCAGTACTTC.